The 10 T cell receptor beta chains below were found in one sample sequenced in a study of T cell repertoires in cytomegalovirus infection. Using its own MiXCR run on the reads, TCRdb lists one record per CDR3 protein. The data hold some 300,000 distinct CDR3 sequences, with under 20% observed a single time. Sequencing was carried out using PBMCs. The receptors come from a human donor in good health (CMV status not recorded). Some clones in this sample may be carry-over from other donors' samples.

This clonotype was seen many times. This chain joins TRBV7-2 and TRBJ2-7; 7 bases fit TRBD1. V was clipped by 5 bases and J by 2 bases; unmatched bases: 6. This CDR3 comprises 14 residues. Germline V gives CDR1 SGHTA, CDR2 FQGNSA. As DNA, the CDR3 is TGTGCCAGCAGCCAAGGACAGGAACCCTACGAGCAGTACTTC. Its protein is CASSQGQEPYEQYF.

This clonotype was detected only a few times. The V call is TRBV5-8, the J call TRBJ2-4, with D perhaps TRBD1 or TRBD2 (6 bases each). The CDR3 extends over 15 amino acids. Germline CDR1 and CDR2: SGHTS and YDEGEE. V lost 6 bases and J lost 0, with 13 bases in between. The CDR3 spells CASTFPGAAKNIQYF. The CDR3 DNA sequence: TGTGCCAGCACCTTTCCGGGGGCAGCCAAAAACATTCAGTACTTC.

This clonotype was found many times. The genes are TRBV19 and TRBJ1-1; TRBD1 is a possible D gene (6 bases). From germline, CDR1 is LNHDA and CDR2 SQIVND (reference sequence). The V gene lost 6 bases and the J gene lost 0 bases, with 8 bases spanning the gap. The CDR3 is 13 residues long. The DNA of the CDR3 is TGTGCCAGTAGACAGGGCTTGAACACTGAAGCTTTCTTT. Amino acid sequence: CASRQGLNTEAFF.

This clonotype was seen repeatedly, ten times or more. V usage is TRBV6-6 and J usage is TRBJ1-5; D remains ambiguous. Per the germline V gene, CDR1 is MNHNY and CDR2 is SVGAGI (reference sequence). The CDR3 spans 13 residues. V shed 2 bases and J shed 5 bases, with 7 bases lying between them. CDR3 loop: CASSYGEYQPQHF. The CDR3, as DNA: TGTGCCAGCAGTTACGGGGAATATCAGCCCCAGCATTTT.

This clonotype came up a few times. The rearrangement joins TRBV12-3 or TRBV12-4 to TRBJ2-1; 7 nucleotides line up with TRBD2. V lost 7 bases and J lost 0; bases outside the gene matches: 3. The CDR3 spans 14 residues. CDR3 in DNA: TGTGCCAGCACTAGCGGAAGCTCCTACAATGAGCAGTTCTTC. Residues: CASTSGSSYNEQFF.

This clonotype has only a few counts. The CDR3 spells CASTSGRGAHGYTF. CDR3 bases: TGTGCCAGCACCTCCGGGCGGGGGGCTCATGGCTACACCTTC. The chain is built from TRBV7-9 and TRBJ1-2; D is possibly TRBD1 (6 bases). The germline gives CDR1 SEHNR, CDR2 FQNEAQ (reference sequence). This CDR3 comprises 14 residues. The V end lost 7 bases, the J end lost 6 bases, and 18 bases lay between the germline ends.

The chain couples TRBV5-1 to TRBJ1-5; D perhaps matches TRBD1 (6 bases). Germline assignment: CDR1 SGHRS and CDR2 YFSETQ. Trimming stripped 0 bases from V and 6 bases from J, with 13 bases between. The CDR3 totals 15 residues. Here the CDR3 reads CASSLEGGASQPQHF. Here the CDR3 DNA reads TGCGCCAGCAGCTTGGAGGGGGGGGCGAGTCAGCCCCAGCATTTT.

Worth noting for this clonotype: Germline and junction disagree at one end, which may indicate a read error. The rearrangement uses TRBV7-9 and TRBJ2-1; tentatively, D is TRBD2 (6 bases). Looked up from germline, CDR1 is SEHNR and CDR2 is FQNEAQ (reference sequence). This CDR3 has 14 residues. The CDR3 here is CASSALTRNNGQFF. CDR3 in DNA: TGTGCCAGCAGCGCCCTGACTAGAAACAATGGGCAGTTCTTC.

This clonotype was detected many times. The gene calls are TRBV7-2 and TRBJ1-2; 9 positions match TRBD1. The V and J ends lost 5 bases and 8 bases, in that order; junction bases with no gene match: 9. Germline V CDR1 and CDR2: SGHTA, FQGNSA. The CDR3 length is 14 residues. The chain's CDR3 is CASSQQGQGGGYTF. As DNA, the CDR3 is TGTGCCAGCAGCCAACAGGGACAGGGCGGGGGCTACACCTTC.

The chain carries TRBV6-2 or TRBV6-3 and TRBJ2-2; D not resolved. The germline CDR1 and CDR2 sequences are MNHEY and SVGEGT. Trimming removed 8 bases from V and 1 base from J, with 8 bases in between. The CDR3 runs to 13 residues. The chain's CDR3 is CASHFLNTGELFF. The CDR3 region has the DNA TGTGCCAGCCACTTTTTGAACACCGGGGAGCTGTTTTTT.